The following is a T cell receptor (beta chain) sequence with its context. Its antigen is currently unknown. This entry is derived from a study of shared clonotypes between healthy human individuals. Broader study findings: With few donors, the genetic and exposure-history diversity represented was limited. Some naive CD4 clonotypes, roughly 4.5%, turned up in common across several donors. Unshared clonotypes carried lower generation probabilities than those common to all four donors.

Sorted-subset replicate PCR reactions were performed with around 200 ng DNA, corresponding to 30,000 to 35,000 T cell genomes. Data came from immunoSEQ multiplex PCR; TCRdb stores just in-frame clones and leaves some out. The sample shows 2 million to 2.5 million clones, 90% to 95% of them seen only once. Germline CDR1 reads SGHRS; CDR2 reads YFSETQ. This CDR3 comprises 15 residues. Trimming at V came to 4 bases and at J to 0 bases, leaving 3 bases not matched to a gene. The TCR sequence derives from a young man in good health. Some clones in this sample may be carry-over from other donors' samples. The rearrangement links TRBV5-1 to TRBJ2-1; 8 bases agree with TRBD2. Sequencing was done on a sample of naive CD4+ T cells from PBMCs. Sample subset: CD45RA+ positively selected. CDR3 bases: TGCGCCAGCAGCCCCGGGGGGGACTCCTACAATGAGCAGTTCTTC. This translates into CASSPGGDSYNEQFF.